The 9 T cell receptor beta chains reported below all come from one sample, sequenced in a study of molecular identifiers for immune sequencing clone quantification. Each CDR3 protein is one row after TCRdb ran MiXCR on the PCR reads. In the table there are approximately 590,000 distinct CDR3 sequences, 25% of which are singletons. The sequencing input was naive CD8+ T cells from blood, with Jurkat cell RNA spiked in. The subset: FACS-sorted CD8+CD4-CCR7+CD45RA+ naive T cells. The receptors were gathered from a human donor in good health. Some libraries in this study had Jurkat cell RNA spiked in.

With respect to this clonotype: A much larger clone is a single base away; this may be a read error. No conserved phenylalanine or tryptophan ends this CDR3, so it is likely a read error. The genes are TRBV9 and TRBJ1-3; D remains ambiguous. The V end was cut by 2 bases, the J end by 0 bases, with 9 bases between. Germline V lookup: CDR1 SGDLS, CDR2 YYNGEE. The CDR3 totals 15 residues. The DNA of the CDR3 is TGTGCCAGCAGCGTCGACATGAGCTCTGGAAACACCATATATATT. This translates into CASSVDMSSGNTIYI.

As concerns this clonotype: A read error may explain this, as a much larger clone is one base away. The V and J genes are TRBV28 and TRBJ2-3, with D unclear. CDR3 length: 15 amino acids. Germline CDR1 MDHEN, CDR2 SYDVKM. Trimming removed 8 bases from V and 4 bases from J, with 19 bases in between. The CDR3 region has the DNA TGTGCCAGCTGTTCCCACTCGCAAGGCCCAGATACGCAGTATTTT. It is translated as CASCSHSQGPDTQYF.

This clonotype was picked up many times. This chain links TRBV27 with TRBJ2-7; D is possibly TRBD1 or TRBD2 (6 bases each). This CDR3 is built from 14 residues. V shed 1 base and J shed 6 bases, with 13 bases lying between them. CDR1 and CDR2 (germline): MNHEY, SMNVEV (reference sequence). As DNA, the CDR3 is TGTGCCAGCAGTTTATGGGCCGGGGGCACCGAGCAGTACTTC. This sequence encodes CASSLWAGGTEQYF.

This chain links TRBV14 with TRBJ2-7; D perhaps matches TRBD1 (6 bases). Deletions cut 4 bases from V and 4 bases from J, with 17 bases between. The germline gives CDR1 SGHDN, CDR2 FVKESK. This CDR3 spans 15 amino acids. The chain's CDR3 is CASSPYKLGGYEQYF. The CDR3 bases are TGTGCCAGCAGCCCATATAAACTAGGGGGTTACGAGCAGTACTTC.

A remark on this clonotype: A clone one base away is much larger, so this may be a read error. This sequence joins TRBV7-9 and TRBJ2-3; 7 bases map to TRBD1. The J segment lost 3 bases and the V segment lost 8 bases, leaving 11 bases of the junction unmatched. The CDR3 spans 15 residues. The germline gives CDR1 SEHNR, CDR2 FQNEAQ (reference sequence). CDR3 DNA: TGTGCCAGCGGCACGGGGACAGCAGTAACAGATACGCAGTATTTT. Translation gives CASGTGTAVTDTQYF.

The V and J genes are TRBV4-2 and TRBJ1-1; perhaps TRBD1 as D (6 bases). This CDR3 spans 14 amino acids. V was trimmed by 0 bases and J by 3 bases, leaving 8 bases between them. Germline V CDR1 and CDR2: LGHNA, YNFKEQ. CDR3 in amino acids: CASSQERGDTEAFF. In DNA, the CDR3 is TGTGCCAGCAGCCAAGAGAGGGGGGACACTGAAGCTTTCTTT.

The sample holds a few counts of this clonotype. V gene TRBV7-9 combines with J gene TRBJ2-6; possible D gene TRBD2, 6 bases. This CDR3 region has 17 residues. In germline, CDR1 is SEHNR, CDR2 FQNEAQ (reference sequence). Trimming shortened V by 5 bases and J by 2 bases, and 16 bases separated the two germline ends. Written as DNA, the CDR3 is TGTGCCAGCAGCGCCACTCAGGGACTTCCTGGGGCCAACGTCCTGACTTTC. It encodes CASSATQGLPGANVLTF.

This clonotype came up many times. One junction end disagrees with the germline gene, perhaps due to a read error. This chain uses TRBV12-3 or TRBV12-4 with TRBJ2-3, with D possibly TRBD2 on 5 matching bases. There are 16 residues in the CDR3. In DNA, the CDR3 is TGTGCCAGCAGCTTAGTCGGTCTAGCAGGCACAGATACGCAGTATTTT. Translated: CASSLVGLAGTDTQYF.

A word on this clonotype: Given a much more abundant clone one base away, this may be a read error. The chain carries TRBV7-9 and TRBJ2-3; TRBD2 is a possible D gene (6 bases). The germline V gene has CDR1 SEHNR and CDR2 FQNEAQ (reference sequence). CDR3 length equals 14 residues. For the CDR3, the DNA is TGTGCCAGCAGCTTGCAGGACTACACAGATGCGCAGTATTTT. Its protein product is CASSLQDYTDAQYF.